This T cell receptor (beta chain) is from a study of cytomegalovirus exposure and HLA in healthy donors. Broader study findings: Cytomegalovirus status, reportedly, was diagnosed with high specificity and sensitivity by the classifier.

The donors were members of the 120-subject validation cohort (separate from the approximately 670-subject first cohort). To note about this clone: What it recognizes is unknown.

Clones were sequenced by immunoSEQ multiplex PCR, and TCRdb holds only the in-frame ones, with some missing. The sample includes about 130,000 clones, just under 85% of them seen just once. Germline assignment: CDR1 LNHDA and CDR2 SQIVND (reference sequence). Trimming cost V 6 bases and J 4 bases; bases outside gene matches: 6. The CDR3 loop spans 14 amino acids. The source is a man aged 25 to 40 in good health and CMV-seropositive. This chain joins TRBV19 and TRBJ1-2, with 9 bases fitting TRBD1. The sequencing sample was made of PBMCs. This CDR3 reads CASRRGDRVYGYTF. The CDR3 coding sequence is TGTGCCAGTAGACGGGGGGACAGGGTCTATGGCTACACCTTC.